Following are 12 T cell receptor beta chains from one sample sequenced in a study of T-cell memory formation after mild COVID-19. TCRdb recomputed calls from the 5' RACE reads with MiXCR, one row per CDR3 protein. The data show about 110,000 distinct CDR3 sequences, over 15% seen once. Sequencing was done on a sample of PBMCs or a T cell subset sorted from them (not recorded which). These receptors came from a man aged 18 to 30 who had mild COVID-19 (a few samples of this study predate the infection). Cell type and time point are not known.

This clonotype was observed a few times. The J gene is TRBJ1-2, the V gene TRBV29-1; possible D gene TRBD1, 5 bases. Germline assignment: CDR1 SQVTM and CDR2 ANQGSEA. Trimming shortened V by 0 bases and J by 3 bases, and 11 bases separated the two germline ends. The CDR3 totals 14 residues. The CDR3, as DNA: TGCAGCGTTGAAGAAGGGGCAGACCACTATGGCTACACCTTC. It yields the protein CSVEEGADHYGYTF.

The rearrangement links TRBV20-1 to TRBJ1-3; no clear D. Germline V gene lookup returns CDR1 DFQATT and CDR2 SNEGSKA (reference sequence). The CDR3 contains 12 residues. Trimming shortened V by 6 bases and J by 4 bases, and 10 bases separated the two germline ends. The CDR3 protein is CSARTAGNTIYF. In nucleotides, the CDR3 is TGCAGTGCACGGACGGCCGGAAACACCATATATTTT.

The J gene is TRBJ2-1, the V gene TRBV4-1; possible D gene TRBD2, 6 bases. The CDR3 has 15 residues. Trimming left V 1 base short and J 9 bases short, with 16 bases between. The germline CDR1 and CDR2 sequences are MGHRA and YSYEKL. This CDR3 reads CASSQVTSFRTEQFF. The DNA of the CDR3 is TGCGCCAGCAGCCAAGTAACTAGCTTTCGGACTGAGCAGTTCTTC.

The chain joins TRBV6-1 to TRBJ2-3, with TRBD2 matching 12 bases. Germline V gene data show CDR1 as MNHNS and CDR2 as SASEGT. This CDR3 comprises 15 residues. V was clipped by 6 bases and J by 4 bases; unmatched bases: 5. CDR3 bases: TGTGCCAGCAGGGGAGCTAGCGGGGGGGCAGATACGCAGTATTTT. This encodes CASRGASGGADTQYF.

Only a few counts were recorded for this clonotype. V usage is TRBV5-1 and J usage is TRBJ1-6; TRBD1 agrees at 8 bases. The length of the CDR3 is 15 residues. Germline assignment: CDR1 SGHRS and CDR2 YFSETQ. J gave up 8 bases and V 2 bases, and 6 bases lay outside the gene matches. The CDR3 here is CASSLQGENHSPLHF. The CDR3 DNA sequence: TGCGCCAGCAGCTTACAGGGGGAAAATCATTCACCCCTCCACTTT. The full variable domain, completed using reference TRBV5-1 and TRBJ1-6, is KAGVTQTPRYLIKTRGQQVTLSCSPISGHRSVSWYQQTPGQGLQFLFEYFSETQRNKGNFPGRFSGRQFSNSRSEMNVSTLELGDSALYLCASSLQGENHSPLHFGNGTRLTVT.

This sequence joins TRBV9 and TRBJ2-3; 8 nucleotides align to TRBD2. Germline assignment: CDR1 SGDLS and CDR2 YYNGEE. This CDR3 has 17 residues. The junction had 9 bases not matched to a gene; V was cut back by 0 bases and J by 3 bases. The CDR3 coding sequence is TGTGCCAGCAGCGTAGGTGGCGGGGGGCTAGATACAGATACGCAGTATTTT. Translated: CASSVGGGGLDTDTQYF.

This clonotype was observed a handful of times. The chain uses TRBV5-6 and TRBJ1-2, with unresolved D. V was clipped by 1 base and J by 3 bases, with 10 bases between them. Germline V gene sequence: CDR1 SGHDT, CDR2 YYEEEE. CDR3 size: 14 residues. The CDR3 DNA reads as TGTGCCAGCAGCTTGACCGGGTCCTACTATGGCTACACCTTC. Protein: CASSLTGSYYGYTF.

This clonotype was seen a handful of times. The V call is TRBV20-1, the J call TRBJ1-5; TRBD1 aligns across 10 bases. This CDR3 contains 17 residues. V lost 5 bases, J lost 3 bases, and 13 bases stayed unmatched. Germline V gene sequence: CDR1 DFQATT, CDR2 SNEGSKA (reference sequence). The CDR3 here is CSAPKGGQGRYNQPQHF. As DNA, the CDR3 is TGCAGTGCTCCGAAGGGGGGACAGGGGCGTTACAATCAGCCCCAGCATTTT.

This chain links TRBV2 with TRBJ1-1, with TRBD1 identical over 10 bases. The V and J ends lost 7 bases and 5 bases, in that order; junction bases with no gene match: 10. Germline assignment: CDR1 SNHLY and CDR2 FYNNEI. The CDR3 sequence is 15 residues long. The CDR3 DNA reads TGTGCCAGCACCCAAGAGGGACAGGGGCAAACTGAAGCTTTCTTT. This translates into CASTQEGQGQTEAFF. The whole variable domain, filled in from reference TRBV2 and TRBJ1-1, reads EPEVTQTPSHQVTQMGQEVILRCVPISNHLYFYWYRQILGQKVEFLVSFYNNEISEKSEIFDDQFSVERPDGSNFTLKIRSTKLEDSAMYFCASTQEGQGQTEAFFGQGTRLTVV.

This clonotype was detected only a few times. This chain uses TRBV6-4 with TRBJ2-3, with D hard to call. V lost 6 bases, J lost 4 bases, and 17 bases lay in between. From germline, CDR1 is MRHNA and CDR2 SNTAGT. The CDR3 has 15 amino acids. The CDR3 spells CASRAEHMVPDTQYF. The CDR3 region has the DNA TGTGCCAGCAGAGCTGAACATATGGTCCCAGATACGCAGTATTTT.

This clonotype was observed a few times. A read error may account for a junction end that differs from germline. The chain employs TRBV7-9 and TRBJ1-4, with D hard to call. Germline V gives CDR1 SEHNR, CDR2 FQNEAQ (reference sequence). The CDR3 runs 17 residues. The DNA of the CDR3 is TGTGCCAGCAGCGTAGCCGGCTTCGAGGGAGGTCGGGAAAAACTGTTTTTT. Translated: CASSVAGFEGGREKLFF.

The rearrangement links TRBV19 to TRBJ2-6; D unclear. V lost 6 bases and J 6 bases, leaving 12 bases between the germline ends. Germline loops: CDR1 LNHDA, CDR2 SQIVND (reference sequence). The CDR3 totals 14 residues. This chain's CDR3 is CASRAQYEANVLTF. DNA for the CDR3: TGTGCCAGTAGGGCCCAGTACGAGGCCAACGTCCTGACTTTC. The variable domain in full, with the rest retrieved from reference TRBV19 and TRBJ2-6, is DGGITQSPKYLFRKEGQNVTLSCEQNLNHDAMYWYRQDPGQGLRLIYYSQIVNDFQKGDIAEGYSVSREKKESFPLTVTSAQKNPTAFYLCASRAQYEANVLTFGAGSRLTVL.